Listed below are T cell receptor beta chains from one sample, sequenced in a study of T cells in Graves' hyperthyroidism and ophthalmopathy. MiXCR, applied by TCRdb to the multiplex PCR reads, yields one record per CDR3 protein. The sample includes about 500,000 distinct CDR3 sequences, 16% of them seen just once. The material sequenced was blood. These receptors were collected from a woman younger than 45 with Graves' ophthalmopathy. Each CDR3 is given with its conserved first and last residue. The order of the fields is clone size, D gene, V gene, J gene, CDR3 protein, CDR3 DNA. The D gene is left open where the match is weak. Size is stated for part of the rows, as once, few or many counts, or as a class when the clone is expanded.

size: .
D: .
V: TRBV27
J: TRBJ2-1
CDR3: CASSSRGTAYNEQFF
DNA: TGTGCCAGCAGTTCTCGGGGGACAGCGTACAATGAGCAGTTCTTC

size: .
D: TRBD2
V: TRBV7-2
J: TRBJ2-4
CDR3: CASSLVASGRFGAKNIQYF
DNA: TGTGCCAGCAGCTTAGTGGCTAGCGGGAGGTTCGGGGCCAAAAACATTCAGTACTTC

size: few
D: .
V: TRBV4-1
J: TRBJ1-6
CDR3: CASSRDNSPLHF
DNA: TGCGCCAGCAGCCGGGATAATTCACCCCTCCACTTT

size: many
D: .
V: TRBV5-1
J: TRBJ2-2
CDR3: CASKSGANTGELFF
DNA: TGCGCCAGCAAGTCGGGGGCGAACACCGGGGAGCTGTTTTTT

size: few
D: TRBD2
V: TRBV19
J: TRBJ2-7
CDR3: CASSIKAGGSYEQYF
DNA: TGTGCCAGTAGTATCAAAGCGGGAGGGTCCTACGAGCAGTACTTC

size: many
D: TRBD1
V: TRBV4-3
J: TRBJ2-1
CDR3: CASSQGAGTGNEQFF
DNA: TGCGCCAGCAGCCAAGGGGCCGGGACAGGGAATGAGCAGTTCTTC

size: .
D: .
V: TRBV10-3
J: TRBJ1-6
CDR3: CAISPGRNSPLHF
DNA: TGTGCCATCAGCCCCGGGAGAAATTCACCCCTCCACTTT

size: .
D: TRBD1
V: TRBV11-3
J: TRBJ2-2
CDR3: CASSSTGGTGELFF
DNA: TGTGCCAGCAGCTCCACAGGGGGAACCGGGGAGCTGTTTTTT

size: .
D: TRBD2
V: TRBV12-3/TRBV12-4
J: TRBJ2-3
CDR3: CASSASGSGADTQYF
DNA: TGTGCCAGCAGTGCTAGCGGGAGTGGCGCAGATACGCAGTATTTT

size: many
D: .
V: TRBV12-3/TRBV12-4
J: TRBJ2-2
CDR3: CASSLWGGTNTGELFF
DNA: TGTGCCAGCAGTTTATGGGGTGGAACGAACACCGGGGAGCTGTTTTTT

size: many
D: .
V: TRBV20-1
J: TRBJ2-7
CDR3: CSARDVGTAFEQYF
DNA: TGCAGTGCTAGAGATGTCGGGACTGCGTTCGAGCAGTACTTC

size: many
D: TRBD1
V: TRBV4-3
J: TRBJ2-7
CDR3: CASSQGTGRQYF
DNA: TGCGCCAGCAGCCAAGGGACAGGGAGGCAGTACTTC

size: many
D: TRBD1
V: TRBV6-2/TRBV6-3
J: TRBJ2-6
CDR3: CASSSPTGLANVLTF
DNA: TGTGCCAGCAGTTCCCCGACAGGGTTAGCCAACGTCCTGACTTTC

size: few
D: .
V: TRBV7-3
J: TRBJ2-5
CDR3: CASSPSSPQETQYF
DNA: TGTGCCAGCAGCCCGTCTAGCCCCCAAGAGACCCAGTACTTC

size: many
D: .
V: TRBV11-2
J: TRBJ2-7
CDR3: CASTRGARRSYEQYF
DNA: TGTGCCAGCACCCGAGGGGCCAGGCGCTCCTACGAGCAGTACTTC

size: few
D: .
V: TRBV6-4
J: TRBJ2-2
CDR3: CASSDSGTGELFF
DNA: TGTGCCAGCAGTGACTCGGGCACCGGGGAGCTGTTTTTT

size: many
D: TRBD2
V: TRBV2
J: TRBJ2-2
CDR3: CASSVSGRGAGELFF
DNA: TGTGCCAGCAGCGTTAGCGGGAGAGGGGCCGGGGAGCTGTTTTTT

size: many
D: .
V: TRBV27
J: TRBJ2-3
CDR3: CASSDLGVGDTQYF
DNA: TGTGCCAGCAGCGATCTAGGGGTGGGAGATACGCAGTATTTT

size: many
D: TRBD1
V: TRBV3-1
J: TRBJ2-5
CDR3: CASSQAGTGGETQYF
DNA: TGTGCCAGCAGCCAAGCCGGGACAGGGGGAGAGACCCAGTACTTC

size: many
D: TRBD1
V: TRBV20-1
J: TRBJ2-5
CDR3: CSASTGQDWETQYF
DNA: TGCAGTGCTAGTACAGGACAGGATTGGGAGACCCAGTACTTC

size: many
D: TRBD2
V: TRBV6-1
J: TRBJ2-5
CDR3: CASTNSTSGNQQYF
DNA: TGTGCCAGCACAAACTCGACTAGCGGGAATCAACAGTACTTC

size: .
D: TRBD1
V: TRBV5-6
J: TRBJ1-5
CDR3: CASSWGTGLNQPQHF
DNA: TGTGCCAGCAGCTGGGGGACAGGGTTAAATCAGCCCCAGCATTTT

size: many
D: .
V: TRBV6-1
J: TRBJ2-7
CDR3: CASSETGDFYEQYF
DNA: TGTGCCAGCAGTGAGACAGGAGACTTCTACGAGCAGTACTTC

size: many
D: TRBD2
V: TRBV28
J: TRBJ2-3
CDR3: CASRPHTVTSGGGTDTQYF
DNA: TGTGCCAGCAGGCCACACACCGTCACTAGCGGGGGTGGCACAGATACGCAGTATTTT

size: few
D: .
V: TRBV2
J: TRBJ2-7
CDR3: CATPGATSSYEQYF
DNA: TGTGCCACCCCCGGGGCAACAAGCTCCTACGAGCAGTACTTC

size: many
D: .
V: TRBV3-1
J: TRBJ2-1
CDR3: CASSQDSDSSYNEQFF
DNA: TGTGCCAGCAGCCAAGATTCAGACAGCTCCTACAATGAGCAGTTCTTC

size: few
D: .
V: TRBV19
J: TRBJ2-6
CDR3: CASSHGGRSSGANVLTF
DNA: TGTGCCAGTAGCCACGGTGGCCGGAGCTCTGGGGCCAACGTCCTGACTTTC

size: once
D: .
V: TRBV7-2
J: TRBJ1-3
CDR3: CASSPQASSGNTIYF
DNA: TGTGCCAGCAGCCCTCAGGCGAGCTCTGGAAACACCATATATTTT

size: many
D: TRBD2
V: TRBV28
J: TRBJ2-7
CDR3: CASSWASGAPYEQYF
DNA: TGTGCCAGCAGTTGGGCTAGCGGGGCCCCCTACGAGCAGTACTTC

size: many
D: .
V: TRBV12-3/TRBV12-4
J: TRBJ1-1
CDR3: CASSLLGGKNTEAFF
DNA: TGTGCCAGCAGTTTGCTGGGCGGTAAGAACACTGAAGCTTTCTTT

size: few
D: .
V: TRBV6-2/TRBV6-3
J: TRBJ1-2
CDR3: CASSPISTASGYGYTF
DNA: TGTGCCAGCAGTCCCATATCGACCGCCTCGGGGTATGGCTACACCTTC

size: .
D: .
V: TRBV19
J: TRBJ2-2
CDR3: CASSITANTGELFF
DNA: TGTGCCAGTAGTATTACTGCGAACACCGGGGAGCTGTTTTTT

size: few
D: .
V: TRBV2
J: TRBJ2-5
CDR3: CASSPHGIAQYF
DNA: TGTGCCAGCAGCCCCCACGGTATCGCCCAGTACTTC

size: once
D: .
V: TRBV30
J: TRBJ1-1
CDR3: CAWSVWGGTNTEAFF
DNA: TGTGCCTGGAGTGTATGGGGGGGGACGAACACTGAAGCTTTCTTT

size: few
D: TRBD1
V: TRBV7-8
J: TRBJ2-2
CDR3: CASSDRGQGVLTNTGELFF
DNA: TGTGCCAGCTCTGATCGGGGACAGGGGGTTTTGACGAACACCGGGGAGCTGTTTTTT

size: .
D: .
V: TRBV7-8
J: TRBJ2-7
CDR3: CASSLGRDRGYEQYF
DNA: TGTGCCAGCAGCTTAGGCAGGGACCGGGGGTACGAGCAGTACTTC

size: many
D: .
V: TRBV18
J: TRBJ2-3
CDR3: CASSPTDTQYF
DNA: TGTGCCAGCTCACCCACAGATACGCAGTATTTT

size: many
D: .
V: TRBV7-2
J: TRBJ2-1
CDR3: CASSLRRGNEQFF
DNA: TGTGCCAGCAGCCTCCGCCGGGGCAATGAGCAGTTCTTC

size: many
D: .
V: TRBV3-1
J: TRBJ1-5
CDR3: CASSQGGGQPQHF
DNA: TGTGCCAGCAGCCAAGGCGGGGGCCAGCCCCAGCATTTT

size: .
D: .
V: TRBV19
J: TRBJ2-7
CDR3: CASSMTDRGYYEQYF
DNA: TGTGCCAGTAGTATGACGGACAGAGGGTACTACGAGCAGTACTTC

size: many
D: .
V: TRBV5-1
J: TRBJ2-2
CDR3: CASSSDTNTGELFF
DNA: TGCGCCAGCAGCTCAGATACGAACACCGGGGAGCTGTTTTTT

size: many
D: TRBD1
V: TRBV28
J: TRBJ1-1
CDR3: CASSKTGYTEAFF
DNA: TGTGCCAGCAGTAAGACAGGGTACACTGAAGCTTTCTTT

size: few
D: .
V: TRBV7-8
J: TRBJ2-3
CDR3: CASSLRAGGGSTDTQYF
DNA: TGTGCCAGCAGCTTAAGGGCCGGGGGAGGTTCCACAGATACGCAGTATTTT

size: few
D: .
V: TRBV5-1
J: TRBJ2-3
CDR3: CASRHNEYTDTQYF
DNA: TGCGCCAGCAGACATAACGAATACACAGATACGCAGTATTTT

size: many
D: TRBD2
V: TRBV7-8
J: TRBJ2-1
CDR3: CASSLMGGRSSYNEQFF
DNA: TGTGCCAGCAGCTTGATGGGCGGGAGAAGCTCCTACAATGAGCAGTTCTTC

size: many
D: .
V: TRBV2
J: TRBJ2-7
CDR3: CASSGGTTYEQYF
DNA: TGTGCCAGCAGTGGGGGTACCACCTACGAGCAGTACTTC

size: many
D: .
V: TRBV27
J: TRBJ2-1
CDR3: CASSLGPTYNEQFF
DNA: TGTGCCAGCAGTTTGGGGCCCACGTACAATGAGCAGTTCTTC

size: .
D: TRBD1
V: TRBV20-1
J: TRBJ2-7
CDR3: CSASRPGGAFEQYF
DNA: TGCAGTGCTAGCCGTCCAGGGGGCGCGTTCGAGCAGTACTTC

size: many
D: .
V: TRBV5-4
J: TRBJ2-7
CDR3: CASSLDAGTYEQYF
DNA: TGTGCCAGCAGCTTGGACGCAGGAACCTACGAGCAGTACTTC

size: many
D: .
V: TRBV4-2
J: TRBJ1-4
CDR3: CASSQDLRGDEKLFF
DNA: TGTGCCAGCAGCCAAGATCTAAGGGGGGATGAAAAACTGTTTTTT